Listed here are 7 T cell receptor beta chains from one sample, sequenced in a study of CD8+ T cells in alopecia areata (dated by TCRdb to 2016 to 2018). The meaning of the sample's time point label: around 4 weeks on oral tofacitinib. The treatment or condition label for this specimen denotes: oral pan-JAK inhibitor, 5-10 mg twice daily. The receptor library was made with the immunoSEQ multiplex PCR assay. To provide template for TCR sequencing, every sample had RNA extracted and reverse transcribed into cDNA. TCRdb retrieved this table from immuneACCESS and kept in-frame rearrangements only. Not all clones are present; in checked studies, unresolved V genes account for under half, and no reason is known for the remainder. This sample has some 220,000 clones in its table, and around 57% of those were observed once. The top ten clones comprise 1.5% to 2% of the sample. Here the sequenced sample was CD4+ T cells sorted from blood, taken at week 4, from a patient treated with tofacitinib. These receptors were obtained from a human donor with alopecia areata.

The genes are TRBV9 and TRBJ2-2; D call uncertain. CDR1 is SGDLS and CDR2 is YYNGEE in the germline V gene. V dropped 4 bases and J dropped 6 bases, with 10 bases sitting between them. The CDR3 is 13 residues long. CDR3 in DNA: TGTGCCAGCAGCCCCTCGCCTTCCGGGGAGCTGTTTTTT. It encodes CASSPSPSGELFF.

This chain joins TRBV5-1 and TRBJ2-7; maybe TRBD1 (6 bases). The germline gives CDR1 SGHRS, CDR2 YFSETQ. Trimming left V 4 bases short and J 9 bases short, with 20 bases between. The CDR3 covers 14 residues. DNA for the CDR3: TGCGCCAGCAGCCACGGACAGTCTCCGACAGGGCAGTACTTC. Amino acids: CASSHGQSPTGQYF.

The chain uses TRBV27 and TRBJ1-6, with D unclear. This CDR3 is built from 16 residues. The V gene lost 6 bases and the J gene lost 5 bases, with 17 bases spanning the gap. Germline V CDR1 and CDR2: MNHEY, SMNVEV (reference sequence). Written as DNA, the CDR3 is TGTGCCAGCAGCCGAATGGGTAGACCAAATAATTCACCCCTCCACTTT. Amino acids: CASSRMGRPNNSPLHF.

This chain links TRBV7-9 with TRBJ2-5, with D perhaps TRBD1 (6 bases). This CDR3 is built from 15 residues. V lost 1 base to trimming and J lost 5 bases, with 14 bases between them. Germline CDR1 is SEHNR and CDR2 is FQNEAQ (reference sequence). The CDR3 nucleotides read TGTGCCAGCAGCTTAGGGGCAGGGGAGCACGAGACCCAGTACTTC. Its translation: CASSLGAGEHETQYF.

A note on this clone: The identical CDR3 is also encoded by other nucleotide sequences in the sample. This rearrangement joins TRBV29-1 to TRBJ2-1; 15 nucleotides align to TRBD2. The trim removed 5 bases at V and 6 bases at J, leaving 2 bases unmatched. The CDR3 is 14 amino acids. Germline assignment: CDR1 SQVTM and CDR2 ANQGSEA. The CDR3 loop is CSVRTSGGANEQFF. The CDR3 DNA follows: TGCAGCGTTCGGACTAGCGGGGGGGCCAATGAGCAGTTCTTC.

The chain couples TRBV6-5 to TRBJ2-1, with TRBD2 matching 8 bases. This CDR3 is 14 amino acids long. With 4 bases clipped from V and 5 bases from J, the junction kept 4 bases outside the gene matches. CDR1 MNHEY and CDR2 SVGAGI come from the germline V gene. The CDR3 DNA is TGTGCCAGCAGTTCGGCTAGCGGGCACAATGAGCAGTTCTTC. Protein product: CASSSASGHNEQFF.

The gene calls are TRBV2 and TRBJ1-1, with D perhaps TRBD1 (6 bases). This CDR3 comprises 14 residues. V was trimmed by 3 bases and J by 4 bases, leaving 12 bases between them. Germline V lookup: CDR1 SNHLY, CDR2 FYNNEI. The CDR3 bases are TGTGCCAGCAGTGAGGGGGGGCGAGGCACTGAAGCTTTCTTT. Its translation is CASSEGGRGTEAFF. Variable domain in full (rest from reference TRBV2 and TRBJ1-1): EPEVTQTPSHQVTQMGQEVILRCVPISNHLYFYWYRQILGQKVEFLVSFYNNEISEKSEIFDDQFSVERPDGSNFTLKIRSTKLEDSAMYFCASSEGGRGTEAFFGQGTRLTVV.